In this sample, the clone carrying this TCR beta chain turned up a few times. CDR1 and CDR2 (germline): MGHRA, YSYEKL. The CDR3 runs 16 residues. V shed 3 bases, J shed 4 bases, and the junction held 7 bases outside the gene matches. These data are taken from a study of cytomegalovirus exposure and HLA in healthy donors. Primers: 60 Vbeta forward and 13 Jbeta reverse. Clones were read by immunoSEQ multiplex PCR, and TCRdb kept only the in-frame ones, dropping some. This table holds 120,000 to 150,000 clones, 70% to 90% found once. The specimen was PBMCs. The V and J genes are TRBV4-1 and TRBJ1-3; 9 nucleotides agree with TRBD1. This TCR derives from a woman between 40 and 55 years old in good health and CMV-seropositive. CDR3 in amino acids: CASSHANRGQGNTIYF. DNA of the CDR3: TGCGCCAGCAGCCATGCAAACAGGGGGCAGGGAAACACCATATATTTT.